This T cell receptor beta chain comes out of a study of blood T cell repertoires in COVID-19. Method: immunoSEQ multiplex PCR; TCRdb's copy keeps in-frame clones and lacks some. Here the sample spans under 200,000 clones, roughly 80% being singletons. CDR3 size: 12 residues. In germline, CDR1 is MNHEY, CDR2 SVGAGI. With 8 bases removed from V and 1 base from J, the gap between germline ends came to 8 bases. This chain joins TRBV6-5 and TRBJ2-5; D gene uncertain. The sequenced material came from peripheral blood. This TCR came from a man between 60 and 75 years old with acute or convalescent COVID-19. The CDR3 sequence: CASGDSQETQYF. The CDR3 coding sequence is TGTGCCAGCGGAGATAGCCAAGAGACCCAGTACTTC.